This T cell receptor (beta chain) comes out of a study of Ad26.COV2.S vaccination and SARS-CoV-2 variants. About the study: Among those in the COV1001 Ad26.COV2.S trial arm was the donor.

The CDR3 extends over 13 amino acids. CDR1 is MNHEY and CDR2 is SMNVEV in the germline V gene (reference sequence). Trimming shortened V by 7 bases and J by 9 bases, and 16 bases separated the two germline ends. The method was immunoSEQ multiplex PCR; TCRdb's version includes in-frame clones alone and lacks a portion of them. The data hold roughly 330,000 clones, with almost 90% observed a single time. Stated treatment: roughly 20 received Ad26.COV2.S at low or high dose, single or two shots; 5 received placebo; per-sample allocation not given. Day 63 after the first vaccine or placebo injection was the time point for sampling. Immunization relied on an Ad26 vector, which expressed Wuhan-strain SARS-CoV-2 spike.

This sequence joins TRBV27 and TRBJ2-1; the D gene is possibly TRBD2 (6 bases). The sequence derives from a person between 18 and 65 years old who received the Ad26.COV2.S COVID-19 vaccine or a placebo. Sequenced material: peripheral blood, taken in a trial of Ad26.COV2.S vaccine versus placebo. The CDR3 nucleotides are TGTGCCAGCATGGAGGGGACGGCAGGTGAGCAGTTCTTC. It translates to CASMEGTAGEQFF.